The TCR beta chain under discussion was sequenced for a study of blood T cell repertoires in COVID-19. The CDR3 spans 16 residues. V was pared by 0 bases and J by 6 bases, with 5 bases of the junction left unmatched. The germline CDR1 and CDR2 sequences are LGHDT and YNNKEL (reference sequence). Sequencing used immunoSEQ multiplex PCR; TCRdb keeps in-frame clones, though not all of them. The data contain under 150,000 clones, about nine tenths of them singletons. This sequence joins TRBV3-1 (or the pseudogene TRBV3-2) and TRBJ2-2, with 9 bases aligning to TRBD2. What was sequenced was peripheral blood. This TCR was recovered from a man in his forties or fifties with active or convalescent COVID-19. DNA of the CDR3: TGTGCCAGCAGCCAAGAGGTGATAGCGGGGGCCGGGGAGCTGTTTTTT. It encodes CASSQEVIAGAGELFF.